What follows are 5 T cell receptor beta chains derived from one specimen sequenced in a study of blood T cell repertoires in COVID-19. Data came from immunoSEQ multiplex PCR; TCRdb stores just in-frame clones and leaves some out. The table includes 200,000 to 250,000 clones, 86% detected once. Sequenced material: PBMCs or T cells enriched from blood (not recorded which). These receptors all come from a woman aged 40 to 50 with acute COVID-19.

The table lists this clone with a few counts. J is TRBJ2-2 and V is TRBV4-1; tentative D call: TRBD1 (5 bases). Between the trimmed V and J ends, which lost 0 bases and 6 bases, there was a span of 8 bases. CDR3 size: 14 residues. In germline, CDR1 is MGHRA, CDR2 YSYEKL. CDR3 loop: CASSQEIGAGELFF. The CDR3 DNA is TGCGCCAGCAGCCAAGAAATAGGGGCCGGGGAGCTGTTTTTT.

V and J are TRBV10-3 and TRBJ1-1; possible D gene TRBD1, 6 bases. CDR3 size: 14 residues. V was cut by 3 bases and J by 0 bases, with 8 bases left in between. Germline V gene sequence: CDR1 ENHRY, CDR2 SYGVKD. The CDR3 DNA reads TGTGCCATCAGTGAACAGGGTATGAACACTGAAGCTTTCTTT. Translating gives CAISEQGMNTEAFF.

The CDR3: CSVEESRGNTEAFF. DNA for the CDR3: TGCAGCGTTGAAGAGAGCCGGGGGAACACTGAAGCTTTCTTT. The chain couples TRBV29-1 to TRBJ1-1; D gene ambiguous. With 0 bases removed from V and 1 base from J, the gap between germline ends came to 9 bases. Germline CDR1 reads SQVTM; CDR2 reads ANQGSEA. This CDR3 region has 14 residues. Variable domain in full (rest from reference TRBV29-1 and TRBJ1-1): SAVISQKPSRDICQRGTSLTIQCQVDSQVTMMFWYRQQPGQSLTLIATANQGSEATYESGFVIDKFPISRPNLTFSTLTVSNMSPEDSSIYLCSVEESRGNTEAFFGQGTRLTVV.

V usage is TRBV18 and J usage is TRBJ2-7; D unclear. CDR1 is KGHSH and CDR2 is LQKENI in the germline V gene. Trimming removed 0 bases from V and 0 bases from J, with 9 bases in between. The CDR3 runs to 15 residues. CDR3 in amino acids: CASSPPRPGSYEQYF. CDR3 bases: TGTGCCAGCTCACCACCCCGTCCCGGCTCCTACGAGCAGTACTTC. Based on the CDR3 plus reference TRBV18 and TRBJ2-7, the full variable domain is NAGVMQNPRHLVRRRGQEARLRCSPMKGHSHVYWYRQLPEEGLKFMVYLQKENIIDESGMPKERFSAEFPKEGPSILRIQQVVRGDSAAYFCASSPPRPGSYEQYFGPGTRLTVT.

This clone came up a few times. The chain joins TRBV3-1 (or the pseudogene TRBV3-2) to TRBJ1-3, with D hard to call. Germline V gene sequence: CDR1 LGHDT, CDR2 YNNKEL (reference sequence). The CDR3 has 14 amino acids. V was shortened by 1 base and J by 4 bases, with 8 bases between the two germline ends. The CDR3 DNA reads TGTGCCAGCAGCCAAGCCGGTTCGGGAAACACCATATATTTT. Translation gives CASSQAGSGNTIYF.